This TCR beta chain was obtained from a study of identical twins. Points from the study as a whole: Memory repertoires lacked the insertion deficit that abundant cord blood beta clonotypes showed. Compared with models, monozygotic twins showed more out-of-frame TCR alpha sharing.

TCRdb reprocessed the 5' RACE reads with MiXCR, giving one entry per CDR3 protein. In the table there are 700,000 or so distinct CDR3 sequences, over 20% of which are singletons. V was trimmed by 8 bases and J by 8 bases, leaving 12 bases between them. The CDR3 covers 11 residues. Germline lookup yields CDR1 MNHEY and CDR2 SVGAGI. Only a few counts were recorded for this clonotype. Its antigen is not known. These same data were also listed under a study on T cells expressing NK-cell markers. That source reports: In several donors, these clonotypes also led the CD3+CD56-NKG2C+ fraction.

This chain joins TRBV6-5 and TRBJ1-1; D gene uncertain. The receptor's source is a young woman in good health. Sample: PBMCs. The CDR3 protein is CASRRRVEAFF. CDR3 nucleotide sequence: TGTGCCAGCCGACGTCGGGTAGAAGCTTTCTTT.